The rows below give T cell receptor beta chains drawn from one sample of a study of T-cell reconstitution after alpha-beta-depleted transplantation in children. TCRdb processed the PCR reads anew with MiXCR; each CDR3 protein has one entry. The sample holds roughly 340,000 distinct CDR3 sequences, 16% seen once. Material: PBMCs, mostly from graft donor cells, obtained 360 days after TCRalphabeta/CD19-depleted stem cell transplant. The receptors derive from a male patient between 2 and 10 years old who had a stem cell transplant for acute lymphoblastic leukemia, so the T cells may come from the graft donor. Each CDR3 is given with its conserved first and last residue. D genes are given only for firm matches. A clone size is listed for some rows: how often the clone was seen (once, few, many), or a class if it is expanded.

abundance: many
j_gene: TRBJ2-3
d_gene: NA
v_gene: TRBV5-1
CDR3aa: CASSLEGPTDTQYF
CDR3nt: TGCGCCAGCAGCTTGGAAGGCCCCACAGATACGCAGTATTTT

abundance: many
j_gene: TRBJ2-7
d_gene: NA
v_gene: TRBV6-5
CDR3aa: CASSRAPGLFYEQYF
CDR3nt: TGTGCCAGCAGTCGTGCTCCGGGACTTTTCTACGAGCAGTACTTC

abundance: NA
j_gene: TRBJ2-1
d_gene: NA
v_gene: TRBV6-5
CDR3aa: CASSYFGTANEQFF
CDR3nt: TGTGCCAGCAGTTATTTCGGGACCGCCAATGAGCAGTTCTTC

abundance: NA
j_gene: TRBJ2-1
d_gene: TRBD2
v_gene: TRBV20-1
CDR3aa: CSARDPGTSGTYNEQFF
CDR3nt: TGCAGTGCTAGAGATCCCGGGACTAGCGGGACCTACAATGAGCAGTTCTTC

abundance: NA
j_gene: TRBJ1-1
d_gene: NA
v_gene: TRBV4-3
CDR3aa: CASSQDRYRVYTEAFF
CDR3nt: TGCGCCAGCAGCCAAGATCGGTACAGGGTATACACTGAAGCTTTCTTT

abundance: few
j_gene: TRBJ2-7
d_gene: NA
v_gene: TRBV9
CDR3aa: CASSPHPVNSYEQYF
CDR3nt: TGTGCCAGCAGCCCACACCCCGTTAACTCCTACGAGCAGTACTTC

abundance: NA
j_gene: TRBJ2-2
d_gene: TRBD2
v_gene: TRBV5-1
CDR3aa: CASSLELAGGPYHYGELFF
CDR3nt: TGCGCCAGCAGCTTGGAACTAGCGGGAGGGCCCTACCATTACGGGGAGCTGTTTTTT

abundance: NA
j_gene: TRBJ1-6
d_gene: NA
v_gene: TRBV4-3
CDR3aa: CASSQDQGNSPLHF
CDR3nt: TGCGCCAGCAGCCAAGATCAGGGGAATTCACCCCTCCACTTT

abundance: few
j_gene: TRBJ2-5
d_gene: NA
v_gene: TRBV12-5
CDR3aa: CASGLRQGDQETQYF
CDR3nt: TGTGCTAGTGGTTTGCGGCAGGGAGACCAAGAGACCCAGTACTTC

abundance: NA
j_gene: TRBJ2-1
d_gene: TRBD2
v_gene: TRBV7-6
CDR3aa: CASSSGLAGGGQFF
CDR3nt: TGTGCCAGCAGCTCCGGACTAGCGGGAGGGGGGCAGTTCTTC

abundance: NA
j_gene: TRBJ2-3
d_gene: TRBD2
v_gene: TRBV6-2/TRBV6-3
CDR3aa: CASSQPPLAITDTQYF
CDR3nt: TGTGCCAGCAGCCAGCCCCCACTAGCGATCACAGATACGCAGTATTTT

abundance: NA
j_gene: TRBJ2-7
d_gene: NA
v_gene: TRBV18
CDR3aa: CASSPTGMGYEQYF
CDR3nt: TGTGCCAGCTCACCAACGGGTATGGGTTACGAGCAGTACTTC

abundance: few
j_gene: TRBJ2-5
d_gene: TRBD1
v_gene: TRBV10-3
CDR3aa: CAIRPGTGMRSGETQYF
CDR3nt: TGTGCCATCAGGCCCGGGACAGGGATGAGGAGTGGAGAGACCCAGTACTTC

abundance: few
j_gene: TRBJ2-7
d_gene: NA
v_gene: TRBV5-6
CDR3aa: CASSFDAAPSYEQYF
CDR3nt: TGTGCCAGCAGCTTTGATGCAGCTCCTTCCTACGAGCAGTACTTC

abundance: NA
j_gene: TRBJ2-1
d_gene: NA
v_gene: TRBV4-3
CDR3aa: CASSRKGLVMGNEQFF
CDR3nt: TGCGCCAGCAGCCGGAAGGGACTTGTAATGGGGAATGAGCAGTTCTTC

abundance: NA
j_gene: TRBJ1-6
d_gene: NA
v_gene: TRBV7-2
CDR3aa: CASSLAGQRSPLHF
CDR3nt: TGTGCCAGCAGCTTAGCGGGACAAAGATCACCCCTCCACTTT

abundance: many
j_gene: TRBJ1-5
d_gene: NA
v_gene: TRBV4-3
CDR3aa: CASSQDRGQPQHF
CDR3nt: TGCGCCAGCAGCCAAGATCGTGGTCAGCCCCAGCATTTT

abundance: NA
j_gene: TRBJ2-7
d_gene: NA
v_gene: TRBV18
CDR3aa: CASSPRGDRLAYEQYF
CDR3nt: TGTGCCAGCTCACCTAGGGGAGACAGGTTGGCCTACGAGCAGTACTTC

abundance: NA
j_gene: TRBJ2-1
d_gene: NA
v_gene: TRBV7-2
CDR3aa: CASSAGPLTSEFF
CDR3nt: TGTGCCAGCAGCGCCGGCCCCCTAACGAGTGAGTTCTTC

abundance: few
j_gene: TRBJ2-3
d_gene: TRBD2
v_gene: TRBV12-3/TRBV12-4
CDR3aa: CASSFVLAVSTDTQYF
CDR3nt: TGTGCCAGCAGTTTCGTCCTAGCGGTTAGCACAGATACGCAGTATTTT

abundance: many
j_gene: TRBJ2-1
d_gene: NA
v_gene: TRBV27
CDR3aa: CASSRHLGYEQFF
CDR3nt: TGTGCCAGCAGCCGACATCTAGGATATGAGCAGTTCTTC

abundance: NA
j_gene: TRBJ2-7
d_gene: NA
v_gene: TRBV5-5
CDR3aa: CASSTPYEQYF
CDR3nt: TGTGCCAGCAGCACACCCTACGAGCAGTACTTC

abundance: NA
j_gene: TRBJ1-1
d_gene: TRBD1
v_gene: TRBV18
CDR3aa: CASSPIAGQGTEAFF
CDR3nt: TGTGCCAGCTCACCAATCGCCGGACAGGGCACTGAAGCTTTCTTT

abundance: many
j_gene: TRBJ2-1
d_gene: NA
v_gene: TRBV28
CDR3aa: CASSLFGGNNEQFF
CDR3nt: TGTGCCAGCAGTTTATTCGGCGGAAACAATGAGCAGTTCTTC

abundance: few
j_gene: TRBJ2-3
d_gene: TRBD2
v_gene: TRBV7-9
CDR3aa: CASSFGGRWTDTQYF
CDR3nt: TGTGCCAGCAGCTTCGGGGGGAGGTGGACAGATACGCAGTATTTT

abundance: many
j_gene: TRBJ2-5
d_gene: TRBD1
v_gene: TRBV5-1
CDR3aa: CASSTGQGKETQYF
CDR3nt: TGCGCCAGCAGCACCGGACAGGGAAAAGAGACCCAGTACTTC